This T cell receptor beta chain derives from a study of cytomegalovirus exposure and HLA in healthy donors. Germline assignment: CDR1 MDHEN and CDR2 SYDVKM. The ends were cut back, 6 bases at V and 5 bases at J, with 5 bases in the middle. CDR3 length equals 10 residues. Profiling relied on immunoSEQ multiplex PCR, and the TCRdb table lists in-frame clones only, not all of them. The sample records about 200,000 clones, 65% to 90% being singletons. The receptor was derived from a woman aged 30 to 39 in good health and CMV-seropositive. Sequenced material: PBMCs. The chain joins TRBV28 to TRBJ2-7; the D is unclear. CDR3 amino acids: CASSHNEQYF. Here the CDR3 DNA reads TGTGCCAGCAGCCACAACGAGCAGTACTTC.